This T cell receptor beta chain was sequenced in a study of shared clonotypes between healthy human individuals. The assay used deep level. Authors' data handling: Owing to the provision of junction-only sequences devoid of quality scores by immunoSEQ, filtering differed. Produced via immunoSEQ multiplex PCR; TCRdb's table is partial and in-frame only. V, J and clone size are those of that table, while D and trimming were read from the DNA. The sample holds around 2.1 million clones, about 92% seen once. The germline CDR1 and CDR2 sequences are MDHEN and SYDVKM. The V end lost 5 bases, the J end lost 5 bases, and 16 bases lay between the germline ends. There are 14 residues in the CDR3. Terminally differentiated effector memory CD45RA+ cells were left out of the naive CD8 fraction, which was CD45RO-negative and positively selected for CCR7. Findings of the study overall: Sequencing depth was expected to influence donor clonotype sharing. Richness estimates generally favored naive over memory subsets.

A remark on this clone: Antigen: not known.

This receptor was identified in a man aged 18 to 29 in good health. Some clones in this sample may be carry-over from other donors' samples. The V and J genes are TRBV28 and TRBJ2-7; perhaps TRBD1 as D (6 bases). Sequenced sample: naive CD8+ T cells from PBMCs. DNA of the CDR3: TGTGCCAGCAGTCCGGACTGGCCAGGGGACGAGCAGTACTTC. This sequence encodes CASSPDWPGDEQYF.